Listed below are T cell receptor beta chains from one sample, sequenced in a study of regulatory T cells in long-lasting Graves disease. Using its own MiXCR run on the multiplex PCR reads, TCRdb lists one record per CDR3 protein. This repertoire shows some 280,000 distinct CDR3 sequences, 22% found once; its top ten account for roughly 56%. This specimen consisted of peripheral blood mononuclear cells (PBMCs), obtained when the disease was refractory, from a patient treated with antithyroid drugs. These receptors were collected from a female donor with Graves disease. Each CDR3 is given with its conserved first and last residue. The order of the fields is J gene, V gene, CDR3 protein.

TRBJ1-4,TRBV6-2/TRBV6-3,CASSKLRLDEKLFF
TRBJ2-5,TRBV29-1,CSGERGRETQYF
TRBJ2-2,TRBV7-2,CASSLRGLAGYTGELFF
TRBJ1-6,TRBV2,CASRAGTINNSPLHF
TRBJ2-5,TRBV4-3,CASSQDLSGLAQYF
TRBJ2-5,TRBV9,CASSRIGRETQYF
TRBJ2-7,TRBV6-1,CASTEGQGVMRTYEQYF
TRBJ2-5,TRBV28,CASSFRDRGSRTQYF
TRBJ1-1,TRBV12-3/TRBV12-4,CASSLAPGAEAFF
TRBJ1-1,TRBV7-8,CASSQQGASEAFF
TRBJ1-5,TRBV30,CAWSVTGQGAGPQHF
TRBJ2-2,TRBV12-3/TRBV12-4,CASSWDPFNTGELFF
TRBJ2-7,TRBV30,CAWSHARGPYEQYF
TRBJ2-7,TRBV7-2,CASSLGLAGSNYEQYF
TRBJ1-1,TRBV20-1,CSAFRAGGADTEAFF
TRBJ1-5,TRBV19,CASSTGTVYSNQPQHF
TRBJ1-2,TRBV12-3/TRBV12-4,CASSLARGSHYGYTF
TRBJ2-5,TRBV3-1,CASSQEQGWETQYF
TRBJ1-1,TRBV28,CASRGIEAFF
TRBJ1-4,TRBV30,CAWSVGGGDEKLFF
TRBJ2-7,TRBV7-2,CASSLAGTSASYEQYF
TRBJ2-7,TRBV20-1,CSAEVGVTTYEQYF
TRBJ2-7,TRBV27,CASSLGAGVGEQYF
TRBJ1-2,TRBV6-1,CASSEGTVNYGYTF
TRBJ1-4,TRBV28,CASSRQGGLYEKLFF
TRBJ2-1,TRBV6-1,CASGIGTSPYNEQFF
TRBJ1-5,TRBV28,CASRWTVFSNQPQHF
TRBJ1-1,TRBV10-3,CAIWQGWNTEAFF
TRBJ2-5,TRBV27,CASGRTRQETQYF
TRBJ1-3,TRBV6-1,CASRTPPGHSENTIYF
TRBJ2-7,TRBV2,CASVVGVSPLYEQYF
TRBJ2-1,TRBV20-1,CSARPHPSGRAYNEQFF
TRBJ2-5,TRBV20-1,CSARAGPEETQYF
TRBJ1-1,TRBV28,CASSSSAGGVAFF
TRBJ2-3,TRBV30,CACSPGQGAPEEDTQYF
TRBJ2-7,TRBV13,CASMEGAGSYEQYF
TRBJ1-1,TRBV2,CASRSGQGGTEAFF
TRBJ1-1,TRBV30,CAWSVLSFRTEAFF
TRBJ2-3,TRBV24-1,CATSASGSTSTDTQYF
TRBJ1-4,TRBV7-6,CASSLATTTNEKLFF
TRBJ2-7,TRBV5-1,CASSLAGGLAYEQYF
TRBJ1-3,TRBV30,CACEWGNTIYF
TRBJ1-5,TRBV20-1,CSARTGGSNQPQHF
TRBJ2-1,TRBV27,CASLDYTYNEQFF
TRBJ1-5,TRBV5-1,CASSLRPGVQPQHF
TRBJ2-5,TRBV29-1,CSVDWGWGETQYF
TRBJ1-6,TRBV30,CAWSELPGGGSPLHF
TRBJ2-2,TRBV10-3,CAISLAGANTGELFF
TRBJ2-2,TRBV9,CASSGRTGNTGELFF
TRBJ1-2,TRBV4-3,CASSHSTRTAYGYTF
TRBJ1-2,TRBV7-2,CASSSDTGRLYGYTF
TRBJ2-7,TRBV7-9,CASSPRDSYSYEQYF
TRBJ1-4,TRBV7-8,CASSPTGSRSNEKLFF
TRBJ2-5,TRBV6-1,CASNDYGGRPSQETQYF
TRBJ2-7,TRBV9,CASTPSGGSHEQYF